This entry lists 17 T cell receptor beta chains sequenced from one sample in a study of T cell clonotyping in hematopoietic cell transplantation. Method: immunoSEQ multiplex PCR; TCRdb's copy keeps in-frame clones and lacks some. This table has over 8,000 clones, roughly 76% appearing once. The sample in question was peripheral blood mononuclear cells, obtained 180 days after allogeneic stem cell transplant. These receptors were obtained from a female patient aged 50-59 years who had an allogeneic stem cell transplant from an unrelated donor, so the T cells may come from the graft donor. Some clones in this sample may be carry-over from other donors' samples.

This clone was found a few times. The rearrangement links TRBV4-3 to TRBJ1-4; tentatively, D is TRBD1 (5 bases). Germline V gene lookup returns CDR1 LGHNA and CDR2 YSLEER. The CDR3 consists of 17 residues. Trimming removed 0 bases at V and 8 bases at J, with 19 bases between. In DNA form, the CDR3 reads TGCGCCAGCAGCCAAGATGTGGGTCTGGGGGGAATGGAAAAACTGTTTTTT. As protein: CASSQDVGLGGMEKLFF.

This rearrangement joins TRBV6-5 to TRBJ2-2; TRBD2 is a possible D gene (5 bases). Germline V lookup: CDR1 MNHEY, CDR2 SVGAGI. This CDR3 has 15 residues. Trimming pared 0 bases from V and 4 bases from J, leaving 9 bases between. CDR3 bases: TGTGCCAGCAGTTACTCGGGTCGGGGCACCGGGGAGCTGTTTTTT. It encodes CASSYSGRGTGELFF.

The J gene is TRBJ2-7, the V gene TRBV2; 10 bases map to TRBD1. J lost 1 base, V lost 7 bases, and 4 bases had no gene match. Germline V lookup: CDR1 SNHLY, CDR2 FYNNEI. This CDR3 is 14 amino acids long. The CDR3 region is CASNRDRGSYEQYF. The CDR3 nucleotides are TGTGCCAGCAACCGGGACAGGGGTTCCTACGAGCAGTACTTC.

This clone showed up just once. This sequence joins TRBV6-5 and TRBJ2-1; 10 nucleotides line up with TRBD2. The ends lost 9 bases at V and 8 bases at J; junction bases unmatched: 10. The CDR3 is 14 residues long. Germline lookup yields CDR1 MNHEY and CDR2 SVGAGI. The CDR3 region is CARDPGLAIYEQFF. In DNA, the CDR3 is TGTGCCAGAGATCCGGGACTAGCGATTTATGAGCAGTTCTTC.

This sequence joins TRBV19 and TRBJ1-1; D not resolved. This CDR3 is 13 amino acids long. With 0 bases removed from V and 1 base from J, the gap between germline ends came to 3 bases. CDR1 is LNHDA and CDR2 is SQIVND in the germline V gene (reference sequence). The CDR3 coding sequence is TGTGCCAGTAGTATAGACGGGAACACTGAAGCTTTCTTT. The encoded protein is CASSIDGNTEAFF.

The chain links TRBV6-4 to TRBJ1-1; D remains ambiguous. V shed 3 bases and J shed 0 bases, with 14 bases lying between them. Per germline, CDR1 MRHNA and CDR2 SNTAGT. CDR3 length: 16 amino acids. CDR3 nucleotides: TGTGCCAGCAGTGAGGAGAGACTAACACTGAACACTGAAGCTTTCTTT. Its protein is CASSEERLTLNTEAFF.

V is TRBV5-1 and J is TRBJ2-3, with 9 bases that match TRBD1. Germline-derived CDR1 and CDR2 are SGHRS and YFSETQ. CDR3 size: 18 residues. The trim removed 0 bases at V and 0 bases at J, leaving 8 bases unmatched. CDR3 sequence reads: CASSLGRTGELSTDTQYF. As DNA, the CDR3 is TGCGCCAGCAGCTTGGGCCGGACAGGGGAACTTAGCACAGATACGCAGTATTTT.

This clone was observed a few times. The CDR3, as DNA: TGTGCCAGCAGCTTAGCTCTCGAGCAGTACTTC. The encoded protein is CASSLALEQYF. J is TRBJ2-7 and V is TRBV7-2; D is uncertain. The length of the CDR3 is 11 residues. CDR1 SGHTA and CDR2 FQGNSA come from the germline V gene. The V end lost 0 bases, the J end lost 6 bases, and 3 bases lay between the germline ends.

This sequence joins TRBV10-3 and TRBJ1-2, with unresolved D. CDR1 and CDR2 (germline): ENHRY, SYGVKD. CDR3 length equals 11 residues. V dropped 11 bases and J dropped 6 bases, with 13 bases sitting between them. In DNA, the CDR3 is TGTGCCGGCCTTCCCTTCGATGGCTACACCTTC. Its translation: CAGLPFDGYTF.

The V and J genes are TRBV27 and TRBJ2-7, with 8 positions matching TRBD1. This CDR3 contains 14 residues. V trimming: 2 bases; J trimming: 0 bases; junction bases outside the gene matches: 0. Germline V gene lookup returns CDR1 MNHEY and CDR2 SMNVEV (reference sequence). The CDR3 DNA reads as TGTGCCAGCAGTTTAGGGACAGGCTCCTACGAGCAGTACTTC. It specifies CASSLGTGSYEQYF.

This rearrangement joins TRBV7-8 to TRBJ1-5; D is ambiguous. Trimming pared 4 bases from V and 5 bases from J, leaving 12 bases between. Germline values: CDR1 SGHVS, CDR2 FQNEAQ. The CDR3 spans 14 residues. CDR3 region: CASSSPGPYQPQHF. Written as DNA, the CDR3 is TGTGCCAGCAGCTCCCCAGGACCTTATCAGCCCCAGCATTTT.

The genes are TRBV7-2 and TRBJ1-5; D is perhaps TRBD1 (6 bases). V was clipped by 1 base and J by 5 bases, with 12 bases between them. CDR3 length: 15 amino acids. The germline CDR1 and CDR2 sequences are SGHTA and FQGNSA. CDR3 DNA: TGTGCCAGCAGCTTAGTTGTGGGGGGGCATCAGCCCCAGCATTTT. Amino acids: CASSLVVGGHQPQHF.

The chain couples TRBV2 to TRBJ1-5; TRBD1 aligns across 7 bases. Germline lookup yields CDR1 SNHLY and CDR2 FYNNEI. V trimming: 7 bases; J trimming: 4 bases; junction bases outside the gene matches: 4. The CDR3 loop spans 13 amino acids. For the CDR3, the DNA is TGTGCCAGCAAGGGGACAGCTAATCAGCCCCAGCATTTT. It codes for CASKGTANQPQHF.

The CDR3 region has the DNA TGTGCCGCTCAGGGGCCCTGGAACACTGAAGCTTTCTTT. This translates into CAAQGPWNTEAFF. V is TRBV27 and J is TRBJ1-1, with a tentative D call TRBD1 (6 bases). In germline, CDR1 is MNHEY, CDR2 SMNVEV (reference sequence). V lost 11 bases, J lost 1 base, and 14 bases lay in between. The CDR3 has 13 amino acids.

V usage is TRBV15 and J usage is TRBJ2-3; 11 nucleotides match TRBD2. The CDR3 is made up of 17 amino acids. The V and J ends lost 5 bases and 2 bases, in that order; junction bases with no gene match: 9. Germline V gene sequence: CDR1 LNHNV, CDR2 YYDKDF (reference sequence). As DNA, the CDR3 is TGTGCCACCAGCGGGATAGCGGGAGGGGGACCCACAGATACGCAGTATTTT. Amino acid sequence: CATSGIAGGGPTDTQYF.

The CDR3 nucleotides are TGTGCCAGCAGTTACGCGGGCACTGAAGCTTTCTTT. Translated: CASSYAGTEAFF. The chain has TRBV6-5 and TRBJ1-1; D call uncertain. CDR3 size: 12 residues. V shed 2 bases and J shed 4 bases, with 5 bases lying between them. CDR1 is MNHEY and CDR2 is SVGAGI in the germline V gene.

This clone was seen once. The chain joins TRBV19 to TRBJ2-3; D ambiguous. CDR1 is LNHDA and CDR2 is SQIVND in the germline V gene (reference sequence). Trimming left V 4 bases short and J 5 bases short, with 10 bases between. There are 13 residues in the CDR3. CDR3 loop: CASSTGLGDTQYF. CDR3 in DNA: TGTGCCAGTAGTACTGGGCTGGGAGATACGCAGTATTTT.